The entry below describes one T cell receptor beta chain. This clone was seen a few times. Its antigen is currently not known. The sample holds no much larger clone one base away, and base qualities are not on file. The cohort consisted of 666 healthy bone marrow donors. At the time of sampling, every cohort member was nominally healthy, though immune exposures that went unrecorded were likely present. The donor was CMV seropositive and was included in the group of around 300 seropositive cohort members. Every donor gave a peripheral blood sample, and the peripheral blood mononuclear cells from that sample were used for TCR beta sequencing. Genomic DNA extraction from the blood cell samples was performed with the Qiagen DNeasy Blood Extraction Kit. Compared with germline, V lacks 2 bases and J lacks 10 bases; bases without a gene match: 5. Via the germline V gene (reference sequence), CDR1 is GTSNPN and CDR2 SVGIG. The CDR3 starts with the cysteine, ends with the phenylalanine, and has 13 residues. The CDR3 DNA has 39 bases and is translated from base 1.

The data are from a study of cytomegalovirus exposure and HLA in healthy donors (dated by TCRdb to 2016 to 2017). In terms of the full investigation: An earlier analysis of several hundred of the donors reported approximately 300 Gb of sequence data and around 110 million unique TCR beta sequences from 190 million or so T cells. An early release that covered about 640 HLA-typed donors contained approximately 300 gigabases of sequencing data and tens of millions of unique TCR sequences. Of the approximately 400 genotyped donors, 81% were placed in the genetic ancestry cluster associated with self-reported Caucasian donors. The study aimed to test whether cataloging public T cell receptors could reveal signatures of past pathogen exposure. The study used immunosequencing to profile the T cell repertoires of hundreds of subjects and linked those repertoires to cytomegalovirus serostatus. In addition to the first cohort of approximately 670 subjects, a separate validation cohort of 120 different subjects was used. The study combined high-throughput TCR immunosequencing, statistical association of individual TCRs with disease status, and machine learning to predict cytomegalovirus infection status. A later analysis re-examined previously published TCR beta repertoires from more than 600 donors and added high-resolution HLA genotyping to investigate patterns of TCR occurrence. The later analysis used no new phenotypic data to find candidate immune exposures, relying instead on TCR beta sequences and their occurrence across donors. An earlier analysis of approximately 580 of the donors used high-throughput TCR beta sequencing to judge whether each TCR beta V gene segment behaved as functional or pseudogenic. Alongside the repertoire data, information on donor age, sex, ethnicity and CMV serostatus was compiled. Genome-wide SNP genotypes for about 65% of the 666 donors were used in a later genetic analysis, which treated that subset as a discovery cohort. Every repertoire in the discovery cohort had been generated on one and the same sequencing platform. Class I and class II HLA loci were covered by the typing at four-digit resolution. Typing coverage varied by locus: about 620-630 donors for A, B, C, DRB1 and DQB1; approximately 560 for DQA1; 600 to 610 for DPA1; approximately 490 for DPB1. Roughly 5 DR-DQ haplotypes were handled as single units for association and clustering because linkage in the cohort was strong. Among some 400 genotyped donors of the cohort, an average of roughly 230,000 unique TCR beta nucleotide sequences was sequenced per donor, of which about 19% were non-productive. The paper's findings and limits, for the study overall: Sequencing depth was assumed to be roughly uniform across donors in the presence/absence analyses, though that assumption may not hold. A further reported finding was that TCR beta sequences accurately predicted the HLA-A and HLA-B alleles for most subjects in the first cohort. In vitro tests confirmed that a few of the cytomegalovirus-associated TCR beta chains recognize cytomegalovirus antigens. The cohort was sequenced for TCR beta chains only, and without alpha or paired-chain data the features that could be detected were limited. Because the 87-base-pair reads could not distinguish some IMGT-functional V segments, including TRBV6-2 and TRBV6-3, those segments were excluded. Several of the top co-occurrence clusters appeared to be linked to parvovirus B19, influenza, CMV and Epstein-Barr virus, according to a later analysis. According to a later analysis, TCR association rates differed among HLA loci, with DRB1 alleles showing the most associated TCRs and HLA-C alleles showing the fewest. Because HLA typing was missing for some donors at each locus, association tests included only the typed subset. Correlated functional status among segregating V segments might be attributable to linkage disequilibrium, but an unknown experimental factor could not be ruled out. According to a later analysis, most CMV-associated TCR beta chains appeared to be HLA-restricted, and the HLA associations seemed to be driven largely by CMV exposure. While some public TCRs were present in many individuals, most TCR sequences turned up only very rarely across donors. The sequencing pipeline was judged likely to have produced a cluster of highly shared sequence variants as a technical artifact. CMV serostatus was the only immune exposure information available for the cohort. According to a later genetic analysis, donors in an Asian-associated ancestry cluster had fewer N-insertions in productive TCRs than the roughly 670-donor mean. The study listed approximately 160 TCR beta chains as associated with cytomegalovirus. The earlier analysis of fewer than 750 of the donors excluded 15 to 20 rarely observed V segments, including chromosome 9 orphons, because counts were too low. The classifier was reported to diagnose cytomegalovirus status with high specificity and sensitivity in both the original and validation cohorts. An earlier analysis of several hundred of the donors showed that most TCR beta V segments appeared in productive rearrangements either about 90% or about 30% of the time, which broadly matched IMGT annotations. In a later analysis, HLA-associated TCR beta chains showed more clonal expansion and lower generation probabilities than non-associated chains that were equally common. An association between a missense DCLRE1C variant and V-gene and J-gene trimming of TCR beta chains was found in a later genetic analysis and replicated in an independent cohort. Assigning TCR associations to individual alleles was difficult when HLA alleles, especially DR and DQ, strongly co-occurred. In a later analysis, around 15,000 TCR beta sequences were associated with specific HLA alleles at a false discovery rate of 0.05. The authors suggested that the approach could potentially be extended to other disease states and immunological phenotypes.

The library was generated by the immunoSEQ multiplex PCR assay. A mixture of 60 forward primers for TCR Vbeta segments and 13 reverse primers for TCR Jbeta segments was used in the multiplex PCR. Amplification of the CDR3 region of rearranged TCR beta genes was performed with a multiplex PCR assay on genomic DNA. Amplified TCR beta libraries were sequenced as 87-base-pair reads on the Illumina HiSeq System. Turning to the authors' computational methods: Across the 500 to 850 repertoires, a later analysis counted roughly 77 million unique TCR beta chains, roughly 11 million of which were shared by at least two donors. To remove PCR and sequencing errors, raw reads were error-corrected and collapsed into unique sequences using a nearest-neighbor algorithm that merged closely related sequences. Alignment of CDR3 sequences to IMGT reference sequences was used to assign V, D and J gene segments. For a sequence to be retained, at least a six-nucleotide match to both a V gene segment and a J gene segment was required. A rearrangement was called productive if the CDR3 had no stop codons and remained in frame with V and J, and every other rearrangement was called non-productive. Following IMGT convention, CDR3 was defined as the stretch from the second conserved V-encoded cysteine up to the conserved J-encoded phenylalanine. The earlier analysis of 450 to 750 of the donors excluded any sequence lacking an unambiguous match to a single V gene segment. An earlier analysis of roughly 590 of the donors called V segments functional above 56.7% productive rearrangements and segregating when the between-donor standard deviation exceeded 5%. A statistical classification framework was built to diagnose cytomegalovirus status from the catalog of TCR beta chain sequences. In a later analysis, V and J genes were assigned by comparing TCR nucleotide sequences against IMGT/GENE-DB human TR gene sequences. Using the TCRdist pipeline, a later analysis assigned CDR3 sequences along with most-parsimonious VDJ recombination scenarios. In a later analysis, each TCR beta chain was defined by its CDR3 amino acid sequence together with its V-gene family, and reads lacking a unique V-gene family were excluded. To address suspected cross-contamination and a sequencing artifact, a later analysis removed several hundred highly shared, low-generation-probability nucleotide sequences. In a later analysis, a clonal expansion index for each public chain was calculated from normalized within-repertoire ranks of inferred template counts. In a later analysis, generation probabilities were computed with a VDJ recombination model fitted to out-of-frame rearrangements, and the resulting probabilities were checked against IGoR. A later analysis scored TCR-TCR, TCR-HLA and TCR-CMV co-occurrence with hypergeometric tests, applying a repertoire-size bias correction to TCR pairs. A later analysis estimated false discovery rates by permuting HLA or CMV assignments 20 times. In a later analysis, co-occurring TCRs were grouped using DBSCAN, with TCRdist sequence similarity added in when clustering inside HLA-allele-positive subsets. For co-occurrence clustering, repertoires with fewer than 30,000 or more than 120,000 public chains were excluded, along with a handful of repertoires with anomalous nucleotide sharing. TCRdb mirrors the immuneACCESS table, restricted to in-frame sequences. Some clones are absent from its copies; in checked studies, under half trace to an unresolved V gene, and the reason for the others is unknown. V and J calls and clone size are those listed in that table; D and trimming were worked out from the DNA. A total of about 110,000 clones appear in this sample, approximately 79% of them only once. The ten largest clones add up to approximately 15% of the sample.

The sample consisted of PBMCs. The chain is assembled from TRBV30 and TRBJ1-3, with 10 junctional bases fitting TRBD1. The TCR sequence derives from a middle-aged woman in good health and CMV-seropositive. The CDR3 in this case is CAWSTRTGGTIYF. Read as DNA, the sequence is TGTGCCTGGAGTACCCGGACAGGGGGGACCATATATTTT.